The source of this TCR beta chain is a study of T cells in Graves' hyperthyroidism and ophthalmopathy. The CDR3 totals 12 residues. Trimming cost V 5 bases and J 1 base, with 8 bases left between them. CDR1 and CDR2 (germline): DFQATT, SNEGSKA (reference sequence). This clonotype was observed at least ten times. RNA transcripts provided the source from which TCR beta CDR3 regions were amplified. HTBI primers were employed in a first-round RT-PCR of the TCR CDR3. TCRdb re-derived calls from the multiplex PCR reads in MiXCR, one entry per CDR3 protein. The repertoire holds approximately 410,000 distinct CDR3 sequences, with around 15% as singletons.

The chain has TRBV20-1 and TRBJ1-1, with D unresolved. Sequencing was performed on blood. The clonotype was recovered from a man aged 18 to 29 with Graves' ophthalmopathy. The CDR3 DNA is TGCAGTGCTCTGACCCAGAACACTGAAGCTTTCTTT. As protein: CSALTQNTEAFF.